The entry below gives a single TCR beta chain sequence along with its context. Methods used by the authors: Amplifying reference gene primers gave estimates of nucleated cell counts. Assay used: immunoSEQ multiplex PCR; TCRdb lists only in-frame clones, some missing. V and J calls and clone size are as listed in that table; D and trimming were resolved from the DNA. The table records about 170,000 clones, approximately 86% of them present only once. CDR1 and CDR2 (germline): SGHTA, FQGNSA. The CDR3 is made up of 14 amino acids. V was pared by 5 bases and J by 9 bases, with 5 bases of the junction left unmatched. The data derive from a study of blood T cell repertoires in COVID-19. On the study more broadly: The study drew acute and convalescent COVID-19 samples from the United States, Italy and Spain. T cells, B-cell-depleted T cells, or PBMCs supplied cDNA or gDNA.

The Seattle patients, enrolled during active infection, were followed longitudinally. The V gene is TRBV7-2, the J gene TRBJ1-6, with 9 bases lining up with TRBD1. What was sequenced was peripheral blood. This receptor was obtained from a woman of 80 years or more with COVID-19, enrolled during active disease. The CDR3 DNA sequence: TGTGCCAGCAGCCTCGGGACAGGGTCTTCACCCCTCCACTTT. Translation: CASSLGTGSSPLHF.